The clone carrying this T cell receptor beta chain occurred many times. Its antigen is unidentified. The sample originates from a study of read filtering for tumor transcriptome and immune sequencing. Overall study context: Per sample, TCR-region reads ranged about 4 to 11 million by IR-seq, roughly 85 to 1,300 by RNA-seq.

Findings and caveats of the study: Even smaller IR-seq throughput identified most shared clonotypes.

Molecular barcoded adaptors covering alpha/delta and beta/gamma chains were used on roughly 370 ng RNA. TCRdb redid the calling of the reads with MiXCR, one entry per CDR3 protein. The sample holds approximately 61,000 distinct CDR3 sequences; nearly 20% are singletons and the top ten take around 15%. Trimming pared 1 base from V and 4 bases from J, leaving 10 bases between. Looked up from germline, CDR1 is SGHVS and CDR2 is FQNEAQ. There are 14 residues in the CDR3. The chain joins TRBV7-8 to TRBJ1-1, with D possibly matching TRBD1 (6 bases). The sequence came from a donor at least 40 years old with multiple myeloma. The material sequenced was a population of CD138-negative cells sorted from bone marrow. CDR3 coding DNA: TGTGCCAGCAGCTTAGAGGGGGTCGCCACTGAAGCTTTCTTT. It codes for CASSLEGVATEAFF.